Only one count was recorded for the clone carrying this T cell receptor beta chain. Primers used in a second PCR of about 7 to 12 cycles were a sample-barcoded 5' primer and a J-beta primer mix. A single record per CDR3 protein comes from TCRdb applying MiXCR to the 5' RACE reads. The sample holds around 780,000 distinct CDR3 sequences, 56% seen once. These data are taken from a study of blood T cells in healthy people across ages. Study in general: Every two T cells gave about one barcoded beta molecule via template switching.

Trimming stripped 9 bases from V and 1 base from J, with 16 bases between. Germline loops: CDR1 SGHTA, CDR2 FQGNSA. This CDR3 has 14 amino acids. The clonotype comes from a man aged 35-49 years in good health. The genes are TRBV7-2 and TRBJ2-7; D possibly uses TRBD1 or TRBD2 (6 bases each). Sequencing was done on a sample of blood. CDR3 DNA: TGTGCCAGTAGCGGTCGAGGGGGGTCCTACGAGCAGTACTTC. Encoded protein: CASSGRGGSYEQYF.